These T cell receptor beta chains were read from a single sample in a study of T cells after yellow fever vaccination. From the 5' RACE reads, TCRdb called clonotypes with MiXCR, one entry per CDR3 protein. This table holds some 390,000 distinct CDR3 sequences, 6.2% found once. The specimen was PBMCs, collected 5 days after the yellow fever booster vaccination. These receptors were taken from a man in his thirties or forties who received the YFV17D yellow fever vaccine. CDR3s include the opening cysteine and the closing phenylalanine or tryptophan. D genes are given only for firm matches. Expanded clones are given a class, and other clones once, few, many or no size at all.

v_gene: TRBV6-2/TRBV6-3; abundance: many; j_gene: TRBJ2-1; d_gene: TRBD2; CDR3aa: CASSSRLAPYNEQFF; CDR3nt: TGTGCCAGCAGCTCCCGACTAGCACCCTACAATGAGCAGTTCTTC
v_gene: TRBV20-1; abundance: few; j_gene: TRBJ1-1; d_gene: TRBD1; CDR3aa: CSARDLGRGGSEAFF; CDR3nt: TGCAGTGCTAGAGATCTGGGCAGGGGGGGCTCTGAAGCTTTCTTT
v_gene: TRBV20-1; abundance: .; j_gene: TRBJ2-3; d_gene: .; CDR3aa: CSAQDARTDTQYF; CDR3nt: TGCAGTGCTCAAGACGCCCGAACAGATACGCAGTATTTT
v_gene: TRBV12-5; abundance: .; j_gene: TRBJ1-2; d_gene: .; CDR3aa: CASGPDSPNYGYTF; CDR3nt: TGTGCTAGTGGTCCGGACAGCCCTAACTATGGCTACACCTTC
v_gene: TRBV10-3; abundance: few; j_gene: TRBJ2-7; d_gene: .; CDR3aa: CAIKGDYEQYF; CDR3nt: TGTGCCATCAAGGGGGACTACGAGCAGTACTTC
v_gene: TRBV7-2; abundance: few; j_gene: TRBJ2-1; d_gene: TRBD2; CDR3aa: CASSYLSGLRGPGEQFF; CDR3nt: TGTGCCAGCAGTTACCTCTCGGGACTAAGGGGCCCCGGTGAGCAGTTCTTC
v_gene: TRBV20-1; abundance: many; j_gene: TRBJ2-5; d_gene: TRBD2; CDR3aa: CSARDLAGGPQTQYF; CDR3nt: TGCAGTGCTAGAGATCTTGCGGGAGGGCCACAGACCCAGTACTTC
v_gene: TRBV20-1; abundance: few; j_gene: TRBJ2-3; d_gene: .; CDR3aa: CSASQTTSTDTQYF; CDR3nt: TGCAGTGCTAGCCAGACAACTAGCACAGATACGCAGTATTTT
v_gene: TRBV5-1; abundance: few; j_gene: TRBJ2-3; d_gene: TRBD2; CDR3aa: CASTPASGRTDTQYF; CDR3nt: TGCGCCAGCACCCCGGCTAGCGGGAGGACAGATACGCAGTATTTT
v_gene: TRBV7-2; abundance: .; j_gene: TRBJ2-6; d_gene: .; CDR3aa: CASSLVPLSGANVLTF; CDR3nt: TGTGCCAGCAGCTTAGTACCTCTCTCTGGGGCCAACGTCCTGACTTTC
v_gene: TRBV5-1; abundance: many; j_gene: TRBJ2-1; d_gene: .; CDR3aa: CASSLTVNSYNEQFF; CDR3nt: TGCGCCAGCAGCTTAACAGTAAACTCCTACAATGAGCAGTTCTTC
v_gene: TRBV5-4; abundance: many; j_gene: TRBJ2-7; d_gene: .; CDR3aa: CASSLRGAYEQYF; CDR3nt: TGTGCCAGCAGCTTGAGGGGAGCCTACGAGCAGTACTTC
v_gene: TRBV6-2/TRBV6-3; abundance: many; j_gene: TRBJ2-2; d_gene: TRBD1; CDR3aa: CASSLGQGAGELFF; CDR3nt: TGTGCCAGCAGTTTAGGACAGGGTGCCGGGGAGCTGTTTTTT
v_gene: TRBV20-1; abundance: few; j_gene: TRBJ2-1; d_gene: .; CDR3aa: CSARSGNERDEQFF; CDR3nt: TGCAGTGCTAGATCCGGGAATGAGAGGGATGAGCAGTTCTTC
v_gene: TRBV7-6; abundance: .; j_gene: TRBJ2-7; d_gene: TRBD2; CDR3aa: CASSPSRSSGSYEQYF; CDR3nt: TGTGCCAGCAGCCCCTCACGGTCTAGCGGCTCCTACGAGCAGTACTTC
v_gene: TRBV12-3/TRBV12-4; abundance: many; j_gene: TRBJ2-2; d_gene: .; CDR3aa: CASSPGEGRDTGELFF; CDR3nt: TGTGCCAGCAGCCCAGGGGAGGGGCGGGACACCGGGGAGCTGTTTTTT
v_gene: TRBV6-2/TRBV6-3; abundance: many; j_gene: TRBJ2-5; d_gene: .; CDR3aa: CASSYGVPETQYF; CDR3nt: TGTGCCAGCAGTTACGGCGTTCCCGAGACCCAGTACTTC
v_gene: TRBV10-3; abundance: .; j_gene: TRBJ1-1; d_gene: .; CDR3aa: CAITPGTNTEAFF; CDR3nt: TGTGCCATCACCCCAGGGACGAACACTGAAGCTTTCTTT
v_gene: TRBV4-2; abundance: many; j_gene: TRBJ1-6; d_gene: TRBD1; CDR3aa: CASSQLGQGNSPLHF; CDR3nt: TGTGCCAGCAGCCAACTTGGACAGGGTAATTCACCCCTCCACTTT
v_gene: TRBV20-1; abundance: many; j_gene: TRBJ1-2; d_gene: .; CDR3aa: CSASLGSNGYTF; CDR3nt: TGCAGTGCTAGTCTTGGATCAAATGGCTACACCTTC
v_gene: TRBV20-1; abundance: few; j_gene: TRBJ2-2; d_gene: .; CDR3aa: CSALPYGRGELFF; CDR3nt: TGCAGTGCCCTCCCGTATGGCCGGGGGGAGCTGTTTTTT
v_gene: TRBV3-1; abundance: few; j_gene: TRBJ1-1; d_gene: .; CDR3aa: CASSQFPEGVLPNTEAFF; CDR3nt: TGTGCCAGCAGCCAGTTCCCTGAAGGGGTGCTCCCGAACACTGAAGCTTTCTTT
v_gene: TRBV7-3; abundance: .; j_gene: TRBJ2-2; d_gene: .; CDR3aa: CASSLTLRDTGELFF; CDR3nt: TGTGCCAGCAGCTTAACTCTACGGGACACCGGGGAGCTGTTTTTT
v_gene: TRBV20-1; abundance: .; j_gene: TRBJ2-7; d_gene: TRBD2; CDR3aa: CSARPPGLAAYEQYF; CDR3nt: TGCAGTGCCCGCCCCCCGGGACTAGCGGCCTACGAGCAGTACTTC
v_gene: TRBV4-3; abundance: .; j_gene: TRBJ2-6; d_gene: .; CDR3aa: CASSSRLGTESSGANVLTF; CDR3nt: TGCGCCAGCAGCTCCAGGCTCGGGACGGAGAGCTCTGGGGCCAACGTCCTGACTTTC
v_gene: TRBV5-1; abundance: many; j_gene: TRBJ2-2; d_gene: .; CDR3aa: CASSLAEVGELFF; CDR3nt: TGCGCCAGCAGCTTGGCCGAAGTCGGGGAGCTGTTTTTT
v_gene: TRBV11-1; abundance: few; j_gene: TRBJ2-1; d_gene: TRBD2; CDR3aa: CASSNLYPLAGEGDEQFF; CDR3nt: TGTGCCAGCAGCAACCTATACCCCTTAGCGGGAGAGGGCGATGAGCAGTTCTTC
v_gene: TRBV20-1; abundance: many; j_gene: TRBJ2-7; d_gene: TRBD1; CDR3aa: CSARGARGSSYEQYF; CDR3nt: TGCAGTGCTAGAGGTGCCAGGGGGTCGTCCTACGAGCAGTACTTC
v_gene: TRBV2; abundance: .; j_gene: TRBJ1-3; d_gene: .; CDR3aa: CASGAISMSGNTIYF; CDR3nt: TGTGCCAGCGGGGCGATCTCGATGTCTGGAAACACCATATATTTT
v_gene: TRBV6-1; abundance: .; j_gene: TRBJ1-1; d_gene: TRBD1; CDR3aa: CASIKLRGRTEAFF; CDR3nt: TGTGCCAGCATCAAACTCAGGGGGCGTACTGAAGCTTTCTTT
v_gene: TRBV7-9; abundance: many; j_gene: TRBJ2-7; d_gene: TRBD2; CDR3aa: CASSLGAGGDEQYF; CDR3nt: TGTGCCAGCAGCTTAGGAGCGGGAGGTGACGAGCAGTACTTC